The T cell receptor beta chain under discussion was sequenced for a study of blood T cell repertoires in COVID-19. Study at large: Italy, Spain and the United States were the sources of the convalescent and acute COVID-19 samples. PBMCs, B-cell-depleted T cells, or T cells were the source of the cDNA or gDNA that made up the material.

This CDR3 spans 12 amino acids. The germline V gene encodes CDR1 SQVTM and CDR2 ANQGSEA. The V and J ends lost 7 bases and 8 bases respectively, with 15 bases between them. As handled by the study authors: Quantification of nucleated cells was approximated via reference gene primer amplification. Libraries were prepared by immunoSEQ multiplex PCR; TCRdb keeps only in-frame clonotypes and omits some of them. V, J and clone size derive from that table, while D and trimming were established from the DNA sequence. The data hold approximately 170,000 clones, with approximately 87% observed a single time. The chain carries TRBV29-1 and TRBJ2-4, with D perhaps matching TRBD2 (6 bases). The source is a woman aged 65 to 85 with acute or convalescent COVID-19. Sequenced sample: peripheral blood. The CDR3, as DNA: TGCAGCGGTCGGGGGTTCGCGGACATTCAGTACTTC. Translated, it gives CSGRGFADIQYF.